A selection of T cell receptor beta chains follows, all from one sample in a study of regulatory T cells in long-lasting Graves disease. TCRdb independently ran MiXCR on the multiplex PCR reads; one entry per CDR3 protein. This sample carries roughly 420,000 distinct CDR3 sequences, about a sixth of them seen once, and the ten largest clones take approximately 21%. The sample in question was peripheral blood mononuclear cells (PBMCs), obtained at new diagnosis, from a patient treated with antithyroid drugs. The source of these receptors is a female donor with Graves disease. Both conserved end residues are trimmed from each CDR3.

CDR3 protein: ASSPTGGKGYNEQF
V gene: TRBV7-9

CDR3 protein: ASSVGGGVADTQY
V gene: TRBV9

CDR3 protein: ASSVRGSSYEQY
V gene: TRBV6-1

CDR3 protein: AWIGQGGQPQH
V gene: TRBV30

CDR3 protein: ASSVGQGIHGYT
V gene: TRBV9

CDR3 protein: SASRRRDYGYT
V gene: TRBV20-1

CDR3 protein: ASRDDTGVRGQPQH
V gene: TRBV19

CDR3 protein: ASSLDGAGELF
V gene: TRBV7-8

CDR3 protein: ASSPQGTGELF
V gene: TRBV7-2

CDR3 protein: ASSQGTGFDGELF
V gene: TRBV4-1

CDR3 protein: SARDGRGLVDGTQY
V gene: TRBV20-1

CDR3 protein: ACRQPYQETQY
V gene: TRBV7-9

CDR3 protein: ASTPTGSRRTEAF
V gene: TRBV19

CDR3 protein: ASSPGAGDTQY
V gene: TRBV12-3/TRBV12-4

CDR3 protein: ASGFSGTSSYEQY
V gene: TRBV27

CDR3 protein: ASSVTGYSSYEQY
V gene: TRBV27

CDR3 protein: ASSRNNGVTTEAF
V gene: TRBV27

CDR3 protein: ASRYRNTEAF
V gene: TRBV28

CDR3 protein: ASSLPARFGGEQF
V gene: TRBV28

CDR3 protein: ASQSGRNSAGELF
V gene: TRBV19

CDR3 protein: ASSFGGRDEKLF
V gene: TRBV27

CDR3 protein: ASSSKGPFQTF
V gene: TRBV28